This T cell receptor (beta chain) was profiled in a study of post-analysis software for immune sequencing data (dated by TCRdb to between 2014 and 2017). For context, the study as a whole: Disease courses on record covered relapsing-remitting, secondary progressive and progressive-relapsing multiple sclerosis, though some patients had no subtype annotation. The patient repertoires were set against around ten previously published healthy control repertoires from donors whose ages ranged from about 6 to 27 years. A subset of samples was prepared in parallel using single-end sample barcoding, then pooled and co-amplified after Illumina adapter ligation.

Taken from cysteine to phenylalanine, the CDR3 has 13 residues. Of all the DNA, just the CDR3 is kept, 39 bases in frame from base 1. CDR1 and CDR2 (SGHVS, FQNEAQ) derive from the germline V gene. V lost 7 bases and J lost 5 bases, and the count of bases not matched to a germline gene is 6. Broad study findings and their caveats: Significantly lower normalized Chao1 diversity was found in multiple sclerosis patients than in controls, suggesting substantial peripheral T-cell clonal expansion. Patients showed significantly higher frequencies than controls for roughly five TRBV segments, among them TRBV5-6, TRBV5-1 and TRBV20-1. Direct clustering with F measure revealed strong co-clustering of samples prepared in the same batch, which led to a batch-effect correction. The multiple sclerosis patient group was slightly younger than the control group.

On this clonotype itself: Its antigen is still unknown. Nothing much larger sits one base from this clone, and base qualities are not available.

To demonstrate the VDJtools post-analysis software, the study profiled TCR beta repertoires from the peripheral blood of about a dozen young patients with multiple sclerosis. The patients with multiple sclerosis were children and adolescents between roughly 6 and 16 years of age. The receptor library was made with PCR. The data were produced on an Illumina HiSeq 2500. Unique molecular identifiers were incorporated into TCR beta cDNA libraries to reduce PCR and sequencing biases. Roughly 500,000 cDNA molecules were obtained per 1 to 10 million input T cells, so each molecule approximated one T cell. Patient libraries were prepared and sequenced with the same protocol used for the earlier healthy control dataset. Samples belonging to the same batch were prepared together, multiplexed and sequenced on a shared HiSeq lane. On the authors' methods: MIGEC was used to process the raw barcoded reads, and molecular identifier groups with only a single read were discarded before consensus assembly and CDR3 extraction. Clonotype tables were post-analysed with VDJtools, normalizing diversity by down-sampling all datasets to the smallest sample size. Repertoire overlap clustering matched CDR3 amino acid but not nucleotide sequences to correct batch-related cross-sample contamination. TCRdb ran its own pipeline on the public reads, namely fastp trimming at Q25 and MiXCR clone calling, and kept in-frame beta chains. Rows matching on CDR3 protein sequence are summarized as one entry with the most common DNA and genes. These V and J calls originate from TCRdb's pipeline instead of the authors' own analysis. Present in this sample are about 540,000 distinct CDR3 sequences, 34% of which were seen just once. Less than 6% of the sample rests with the top ten.

The sequenced material came from blood. The chain is encoded by TRBV7-8 joined to TRBJ1-1; 8 bases in the junction line up with TRBD1. The clonotype originates from a girl aged 2 to 17 with multiple sclerosis. The sequenced DNA: TGTGCCAGCAAAACAGGGGGAGGGACTGAAGCTTTCTTT. Its product reads: CASKTGGGTEAFF.